The 16 T cell receptor beta chains reported below all come from one sample, sequenced in a study of identical twins. TCRdb redid the calling of the 5' RACE reads with MiXCR, one entry per CDR3 protein. The profile shows about 150,000 distinct CDR3 sequences, around 3.5% of them singletons. Specimen: memory T cells sorted from blood. All receptors come from a man younger than 35 in good health.

This clonotype has more than one count but fewer than ten. The chain recombines TRBV18 with TRBJ2-7; 10 bases match TRBD2. Germline V gene sequence: CDR1 KGHSH, CDR2 LQKENI. This CDR3 is built from 15 residues. Trimming cost V 0 bases and J 6 bases; bases outside gene matches: 5. This CDR3 reads CASSPPSGRALEQYF. CDR3 coding DNA: TGTGCCAGCTCACCACCGAGCGGGAGGGCCCTCGAGCAGTACTTC.

This clonotype has a count of ten or more. This chain links TRBV3-1 with TRBJ2-1, with 8 bases fitting TRBD2. Germline V gene lookup returns CDR1 LGHDT and CDR2 YNNKEL (reference sequence). This CDR3 comprises 14 residues. Trimming at V came to 4 bases and at J to 8 bases, leaving 7 bases not matched to a gene. Here the CDR3 reads CASSPRGGRHEQFF. The CDR3 DNA follows: TGTGCCAGCAGCCCCAGGGGCGGGAGGCATGAGCAGTTCTTC.

A few counts support this clonotype. This chain uses TRBV6-1 with TRBJ1-5; TRBD1 matches 7 bases. After removal of 8 bases from V and 1 base from J, the junction contained 5 bases not matched to a gene. CDR3 length: 14 residues. Germline CDR1 reads MNHNS; CDR2 reads SASEGT. CDR3 in amino acids: CASRAGGSNQPQHF. For the CDR3, the DNA is TGTGCCAGCCGGGCAGGGGGAAGCAATCAGCCCCAGCATTTT.

CDR3 residues: CASSADVTGELFF. CDR3 nucleotides: TGTGCCAGCTCAGCCGACGTCACCGGGGAGCTGTTTTTT. The chain combines TRBV18 with TRBJ2-2; D not certain. The CDR3 totals 13 residues. The germline gives CDR1 KGHSH, CDR2 LQKENI. Trimming took off 5 bases at V and 4 bases at J, with 8 bases between the two ends. Supplemented by reference TRBV18 and TRBJ2-2, the full variable domain reads NAGVMQNPRHLVRRRGQEARLRCSPMKGHSHVYWYRQLPEEGLKFMVYLQKENIIDESGMPKERFSAEFPKEGPSILRIQQVVRGDSAAYFCASSADVTGELFFGEGSRLTVL.

This clonotype was seen many times. This chain joins TRBV20-1 and TRBJ1-6, with D unclear. V dropped 3 bases and J dropped 7 bases, with 13 bases sitting between them. Germline V gene sequence: CDR1 DFQATT, CDR2 SNEGSKA (reference sequence). The CDR3 consists of 14 residues. This CDR3 is CSASHGNPNSPLHF. In DNA, the CDR3 is TGCAGTGCTAGCCATGGAAACCCCAATTCACCCCTCCACTTT.

This clonotype was detected many times. CDR3 in amino acids: CASSEGTYQAFF. In DNA, the CDR3 is TGTGCCAGCAGTGAAGGGACATACCAAGCTTTCTTT. V usage is TRBV28 and J usage is TRBJ1-1; D is possibly TRBD1 (6 bases). The CDR3 spans 12 residues. The V end lost 5 bases, the J end lost 9 bases, and 13 bases lay between the germline ends. Germline-derived CDR1 and CDR2 are MDHEN and SYDVKM.

This clonotype was counted at least ten times. The J gene is TRBJ2-1, the V gene TRBV5-5, with 7 bases lining up with TRBD1. The V and J ends lost 4 bases and 15 bases, in that order; junction bases with no gene match: 13. The CDR3 spans 13 residues. Germline V CDR1 and CDR2: SGHKS, YYEKEE (reference sequence). CDR3 in amino acids: CASSLDFRDRGFF. DNA for the CDR3: TGTGCCAGCAGCCTGGATTTCCGGGACAGAGGGTTCTTC.

There are many counts of this clonotype. The rearrangement joins TRBV6-5 to TRBJ2-5; 13 bases agree with TRBD2. The V gene end was trimmed by 4 bases and the J gene end by 0 bases; junction bases not matched to a gene: 11. The germline gives CDR1 MNHEY, CDR2 SVGAGI. The CDR3 is 19 amino acids. In DNA form, the CDR3 reads TGTGCCAGCAGTTCCGGACTAGCGGGAGTTTACCCGGACCAAGAGACCCAGTACTTC. Its protein product is CASSSGLAGVYPDQETQYF.

The chain employs TRBV4-3 and TRBJ2-5; 11 bases map to TRBD1. Germline trimming cut 3 bases from V and 2 bases from J; bases unmatched to any gene: 2. Germline assignment: CDR1 LGHNA and CDR2 YSLEER. CDR3 length: 15 amino acids. CDR3 sequence (DNA): TGCGCCAGCAGCCACTGGGACAGGGGGCAAGAGACCCAGTACTTC. Residues: CASSHWDRGQETQYF.

At least ten counts were recorded for this clonotype. V usage is TRBV20-1 and J usage is TRBJ2-1; D may be TRBD1 (6 bases). Trimming took 3 bases from V and 9 from J, leaving 12 bases between them. This CDR3 has 12 residues. Looked up from germline, CDR1 is DFQATT and CDR2 is SNEGSKA (reference sequence). CDR3 nucleotides: TGCAGTGCTAGCCCAGGGGCTAGTGAGCAGTTCTTC. As protein: CSASPGASEQFF.

This clonotype was detected many times. The J gene is TRBJ1-3, the V gene TRBV7-2, with D possibly TRBD1 on 6 matching bases. Germline lookup yields CDR1 SGHTA and CDR2 FQGNSA. CDR3 length: 15 residues. Trimming removed 4 bases at V and 1 base at J, with 11 bases between. The CDR3 bases are TGTGCCAGCAGCTCAGCTACAGGGTCTGGAAACACCATATATTTT. It translates to CASSSATGSGNTIYF.

This clonotype was recorded many times. The V and J genes are TRBV7-9 and TRBJ2-6, with D uncertain. The germline V gene has CDR1 SEHNR and CDR2 FQNEAQ (reference sequence). This CDR3 comprises 13 residues. V lost 5 bases and J 0 bases, leaving 2 bases between the germline ends. The CDR3 sequence is CASSRSGANVLTF. In DNA form, the CDR3 reads TGTGCCAGCAGCCGCTCTGGGGCCAACGTCCTGACTTTC.

Remarks on this clonotype: This may be a read error, as it is one base from a much larger clone. This CDR3 fails to terminate in the conserved phenylalanine or tryptophan, so it likely reflects a read error. The genes are TRBV12-5 and TRBJ1-6; D might be TRBD1 (5 bases). V lost 1 base and J lost 7, with 8 bases in between. CDR1 LGHNT and CDR2 FRNRAP come from the germline V gene. The CDR3 consists of 14 residues. The CDR3 coding sequence is TGTGCTAGTGGTTTGGGACAGCTCAATTCACCCCTCCACATT. It yields the protein CASGLGQLNSPLHI.

This clonotype was observed many times. The chain joins TRBV12-3 or TRBV12-4 to TRBJ2-1; D possibly corresponds to TRBD2 (5 bases). The CDR3 runs 14 residues. Trimming took 6 bases from V and 7 from J, leaving 16 bases between them. CDR3 residues: CASSVDSPGNEQFF. In nucleotides, the CDR3 is TGTGCCAGCAGCGTGGACTCCCCCGGGAATGAGCAGTTCTTC.

V and J are TRBV29-1 and TRBJ2-3; D is unresolved. The V gene lost 7 bases and the J gene lost 3 bases, with 5 bases spanning the gap. The length of the CDR3 is 10 residues. Germline-derived CDR1 and CDR2 are SQVTM and ANQGSEA. CDR3 region: CSGTTDTQYF. Written as DNA, the CDR3 is TGCAGCGGCACGACAGATACGCAGTATTTT.

This clonotype was seen many times. The chain is built from TRBV28 and TRBJ2-7; 8 bases are shared with TRBD1. Trimming cost V 6 bases and J 3 bases; bases outside gene matches: 7. In germline, CDR1 is MDHEN, CDR2 SYDVKM. The CDR3 extends over 14 amino acids. CDR3 sequence: CASSTTGESYEQYF. The CDR3 nucleotides read TGTGCCAGCAGCACGACAGGGGAGAGCTACGAGCAGTACTTC.